The 27 T cell receptor beta chains below were found in one sample sequenced in a study of blood T cell repertoires in COVID-19 (TCRdb year 2020). Library creation used the immunoSEQ multiplex PCR assay. The immuneACCESS repertoire file appears here via TCRdb, limited to in-frame rearrangements. These files lack a portion of the clones; in checked studies, under half of the deficit traces to unresolved V genes, and the cause of the others is not known. The sample yields about 77,000 clones; about 88% were counted once. The top ten constitute about 15% of the sample. The sample taken for sequencing was peripheral blood. The origin of the receptors is a woman older than 75 with active or convalescent COVID-19.

The genes are TRBV5-1 and TRBJ2-2; no firm D call. This CDR3 spans 13 amino acids. V was pared by 1 base and J by 5 bases, with 6 bases between. Looked up from germline, CDR1 is SGHRS and CDR2 is YFSETQ. CDR3 loop: CASSLTVTGELFF. As DNA, the CDR3 is TGCGCCAGCAGCTTGACGGTGACCGGGGAGCTGTTTTTT.

This chain connects TRBV28 to TRBJ1-5, with 8 positions matching TRBD1. Trimming took 6 bases from V and 2 from J; bases not matched to a gene: 6. Germline-derived CDR1 and CDR2 are MDHEN and SYDVKM. This CDR3 comprises 15 residues. The CDR3 loop is CASRTGQGGNQPQHF. CDR3 nucleotide sequence: TGTGCCAGCAGGACTGGACAGGGCGGCAATCAGCCCCAGCATTTT.

Only one count was recorded for this clone. J is TRBJ1-1 and V is TRBV4-1, with 7 bases fitting TRBD1. Germline CDR1 reads MGHRA; CDR2 reads YSYEKL. This CDR3 region has 15 residues. Trimming cost V 4 bases and J 0 bases; bases outside gene matches: 5. The CDR3 protein is CASSPRTGMNTEAFF. CDR3 bases: TGCGCCAGCAGCCCAAGGACAGGAATGAACACTGAAGCTTTCTTT.

J is TRBJ1-1 and V is TRBV6-5, with D hard to call. The germline gives CDR1 MNHEY, CDR2 SVGAGI. V was trimmed by 0 bases and J by 1 base, leaving 9 bases between them. CDR3 size: 15 residues. The CDR3 loop is CASSYSARSNTEAFF. The CDR3 DNA reads as TGTGCCAGCAGTTACTCGGCCAGGTCGAACACTGAAGCTTTCTTT.

The J gene is TRBJ2-5, the V gene TRBV28, with D possibly TRBD2 on 6 matching bases. Germline CDR1 and CDR2: MDHEN and SYDVKM. Trimming took off 5 bases at V and 7 bases at J, with 11 bases between the two ends. CDR3 size: 12 residues. This chain's CDR3 is CASSVGGRTQYF. CDR3 bases: TGTGCCAGCAGTGTCGGGGGTAGGACCCAGTACTTC.

This rearrangement joins TRBV28 to TRBJ2-7; possibly TRBD2 for D (5 bases). The CDR3 has 15 residues. Trimming took off 6 bases at V and 3 bases at J, with 18 bases between the two ends. In germline, CDR1 is MDHEN, CDR2 SYDVKM. In DNA form, the CDR3 reads TGTGCCAGCAGCCCTACTACCGGGAACATCTACGAGCAGTACTTC. This gives the protein CASSPTTGNIYEQYF.

The rearrangement links TRBV28 to TRBJ1-5; 8 bases map to TRBD1. The germline CDR1 and CDR2 sequences are MDHEN and SYDVKM. CDR3 size: 15 residues. With 5 bases clipped from V and 5 bases from J, the junction kept 8 bases outside the gene matches. CDR3 protein: CASSNTRTGHQPQHF. The CDR3 nucleotides read TGTGCCAGCAGTAACACTCGGACAGGGCATCAGCCCCAGCATTTT.

The V and J genes are TRBV7-8 and TRBJ2-3; D is perhaps TRBD1 (6 bases). The germline gives CDR1 SGHVS, CDR2 FQNEAQ. The CDR3 has 14 residues. The V end lost 7 bases, the J end lost 2 bases, and 13 bases lay between the germline ends. CDR3 DNA: TGTGCCAGCATTAACAGGGTCAACACAGATACGCAGTATTTT. Its protein product is CASINRVNTDTQYF.

V is TRBV6-5 and J is TRBJ1-2; D might be TRBD1 (5 bases). Germline CDR1 and CDR2: MNHEY and SVGAGI. V was clipped by 9 bases and J by 3 bases, with 14 bases between them. CDR3 size: 13 residues. The CDR3 reads CASSRAGDYGYTF. In DNA, the CDR3 is TGTGCCAGTTCGAGGGCGGGGGACTATGGCTACACCTTC.

V is TRBV5-5 and J is TRBJ1-2; 10 bases match TRBD1. Trimming removed 0 bases from V and 4 bases from J; junction bases left unmatched: 9. The CDR3 runs 17 residues. Germline values: CDR1 SGHKS, CDR2 YYEKEE (reference sequence). The CDR3 DNA reads as TGTGCCAGCAGCTTGGAGAGGTCCGGGACAGGGGCCTATGGCTACACCTTC. This gives the protein CASSLERSGTGAYGYTF.

This chain joins TRBV4-3 and TRBJ2-2, with a weak D call TRBD1 (7 bases). The germline V gene has CDR1 LGHNA and CDR2 YSLEER. CDR3 length: 16 residues. V lost 0 bases and J lost 6, with 14 bases in between. CDR3 loop: CASSQDLGRGAGELFF. CDR3 sequence (DNA): TGCGCCAGCAGCCAAGATTTGGGCAGGGGGGCCGGGGAGCTGTTTTTT.

This chain uses TRBV4-1 with TRBJ2-1; 7 positions match TRBD2. The CDR3 has 13 residues. J was trimmed by 7 bases and V by 2 bases; bases with no gene match: 2. CDR1 MGHRA and CDR2 YSYEKL come from the germline V gene. CDR3 in DNA: TGCGCCAGCAGCCAAATCGGGGGGAATGAGCAGTTCTTC. Its translation is CASSQIGGNEQFF.

The V call is TRBV5-8, the J call TRBJ2-5, with D hard to call. The germline V and J ends were trimmed by 3 bases and 2 bases, with 8 bases remaining between them. This CDR3 contains 13 residues. Germline CDR1 reads SGHTS; CDR2 reads YDEGEE. CDR3 bases: TGTGCCAGCAGCTCCCCCGGGCAAGAGACCCAGTACTTC. This gives the protein CASSSPGQETQYF.

Only one count was recorded for this clone. The chain carries TRBV21-1 and TRBJ1-6; the D call of TRBD1 is as the table states it, not checked on the DNA. TRBV21-1 is a pseudogene segment. This CDR3 comprises 15 residues. This CDR3 is CASSKVGSYNSPLHF. CDR3 DNA sequence: TGTGCCAGCAGCAAAGTGGGCAGCTATAATTCACCCCTCCACTTT.

This sequence joins TRBV13 and TRBJ1-1; D is undetermined. Germline V lookup: CDR1 PRHDT, CDR2 FYEKMQ (reference sequence). The CDR3 is 13 amino acids. V was trimmed by 3 bases and J by 1 base, leaving 6 bases between them. The CDR3: CASSFSRNTEAFF. The CDR3 region has the DNA TGTGCCAGCAGCTTCTCCAGGAACACTGAAGCTTTCTTT.

The chain recombines TRBV28 with TRBJ2-1; possibly TRBD1 for D (6 bases). The germline CDR1 and CDR2 sequences are MDHEN and SYDVKM. Trimming stripped 7 bases from V and 4 bases from J, with 17 bases between. This CDR3 contains 15 residues. The CDR3 spells CASTSAGAGYNEQFF. CDR3 DNA sequence: TGTGCCAGCACTTCGGCAGGGGCAGGGTACAATGAGCAGTTCTTC.

V gene TRBV4-3 combines with J gene TRBJ2-2; 7 positions agree with TRBD2. CDR3 length: 15 residues. Germline V lookup: CDR1 LGHNA, CDR2 YSLEER. The V segment lost 0 bases and the J segment 8 bases; nucleotides outside the gene matches: 6. This CDR3 is CASSQDIRGDGELFF. Written as DNA, the CDR3 is TGCGCCAGCAGCCAAGATATCCGGGGGGATGGGGAGCTGTTTTTT.

The chain employs TRBV20-1 and TRBJ1-1; no firm D call. The CDR3 loop spans 15 amino acids. The germline V and J ends were trimmed by 3 bases and 1 base, with 15 bases remaining between them. The germline V gene encodes CDR1 DFQATT and CDR2 SNEGSKA (reference sequence). The CDR3 loop reads CSASNSPGGNTEAFF. The CDR3 DNA is TGCAGTGCTAGTAACAGCCCAGGAGGGAACACTGAAGCTTTCTTT.

The rearrangement uses TRBV28 and TRBJ1-5; D unclear. The CDR3 runs 13 residues. V shed 6 bases and J shed 3 bases, with 9 bases lying between them. Germline V CDR1 and CDR2: MDHEN, SYDVKM. DNA for the CDR3: TGTGCCAGCAGGCTCCCAGACAATCAGCCCCAGCATTTT. This sequence encodes CASRLPDNQPQHF. The full variable domain, completed using reference TRBV28 and TRBJ1-5, is DVKVTQSSRYLVKRTGEKVFLECVQDMDHENMFWYRQDPGLGLRLIYFSYDVKMKEKGDIPEGYSVSREKKERFSLILESASTNQTSMYLCASRLPDNQPQHFGDGTRLSIL.

The chain employs TRBV12-3 or TRBV12-4 and TRBJ2-1; D not resolved. This CDR3 is built from 13 residues. V was pared by 6 bases and J by 8 bases, with 14 bases between. CDR3 nucleotide sequence: TGTGCCAGCAGCCCTGCCGGGTTCGATGAGCAGTTCTTC. Encoded protein: CASSPAGFDEQFF.

This clone was counted between two and nine times. The rearrangement links TRBV7-9 to TRBJ1-6; D call uncertain. CDR1 is SEHNR, CDR2 FQNEAQ, per germline (reference sequence). Between the trimmed V and J ends, which lost 3 bases and 6 bases, there was a span of 3 bases. The CDR3 has 12 amino acids. DNA of the CDR3: TGTGCCAGCAGCTTGAGTAATTCACCCCTCCACTTT. Amino acid sequence: CASSLSNSPLHF.

This chain links TRBV2 with TRBJ2-7; no clear D gene. V was shortened by 2 bases and J by 4 bases, with 3 bases between the two germline ends. Germline V gene data show CDR1 as SNHLY and CDR2 as FYNNEI. CDR3 length: 11 amino acids. CDR3 amino acids: CASSEQYEQYF. For the CDR3, the DNA is TGTGCCAGCAGTGAACAGTACGAGCAGTACTTC.

This chain joins TRBV10-3 and TRBJ1-2; TRBD1 might be the D (6 bases). CDR1 is ENHRY and CDR2 is SYGVKD in the germline V gene. The CDR3 has 13 residues. V was clipped by 0 bases and J by 6 bases, with 8 bases between them. CDR3 loop: CAISESYRDGYTF. CDR3 in DNA: TGTGCCATCAGTGAGTCTTACAGGGATGGCTACACCTTC.

The chain couples TRBV30 to TRBJ2-7, with 7 nucleotides matching TRBD1. This CDR3 has 15 amino acids. V was clipped by 1 base and J by 4 bases; unmatched bases: 10. In germline, CDR1 is GTSNPN, CDR2 SVGIG (reference sequence). CDR3 residues: CAWSGYRGEEYEQYF. The DNA of the CDR3 is TGTGCCTGGAGTGGTTACAGGGGAGAGGAGTACGAGCAGTACTTC.

This chain links TRBV6-2 or TRBV6-3 with TRBJ2-3; a weak D match, TRBD2 (5 bases). The germline V gene has CDR1 MNHEY and CDR2 SVGEGT. The CDR3 extends over 16 amino acids. V lost 0 bases and J lost 0, with 10 bases in between. CDR3 protein: CASSYSIAPSTDTQYF. CDR3 bases: TGTGCCAGCAGTTACTCGATAGCGCCGAGCACAGATACGCAGTATTTT.

The DNA of the CDR3 is TGTGCCAGCAGCCCCGGGACAGGGGGCGCAGGGGGCTATGGCTACACCTTC. It translates to CASSPGTGGAGGYGYTF. The chain couples TRBV5-4 to TRBJ1-2, with 12 bases lining up with TRBD1. The germline V gene has CDR1 SGHNT and CDR2 YYREEE (reference sequence). With V trimmed by 4 bases and J by 4 bases, 11 bases remained unmatched. The CDR3 consists of 17 residues.

In this sample, this clone turned up once. The chain has TRBV10-1 and TRBJ1-2; D might be TRBD1 (6 bases). CDR1 is WNHNN and CDR2 is SYGVQD in the germline V gene (reference sequence). This CDR3 is built from 16 residues. V lost 2 bases, J lost 3 bases, and 16 bases lay in between. The CDR3 sequence: CASSEPRQVNYYGYTF. Here the CDR3 DNA reads TGCGCCAGCAGTGAGCCACGACAGGTCAATTACTATGGCTACACCTTC.